These 22 T cell receptor beta chains were all obtained from the same sample, sequenced in a study of cytomegalovirus exposure and HLA in healthy donors. A multiplex PCR was run with 60 Vbeta primers and 13 Jbeta primers. Profiling relied on immunoSEQ multiplex PCR, and the TCRdb table lists in-frame clones only, not all of them. The repertoire holds around 100,000 clones, 79% seen once, with 2.5% to 3.5% in the top ten. Material for sequencing was PBMCs. These receptors were collected from a woman under 30 in good health and CMV-seropositive.

This clone was seen a few times. J is TRBJ1-1 and V is TRBV7-9; tentatively, D is TRBD1 (6 bases). Looked up from germline, CDR1 is SEHNR and CDR2 is FQNEAQ (reference sequence). This CDR3 is built from 15 residues. V lost 1 base to trimming and J lost 1 base, with 10 bases between them. CDR3 sequence: CASSLEATGNTEAFF. The CDR3 nucleotides read TGTGCCAGCAGCTTAGAGGCGACAGGGAACACTGAAGCTTTCTTT.

The chain links TRBV10-3 to TRBJ1-5, with 8 bases fitting TRBD1. V was pared by 6 bases and J by 6 bases, with 4 bases of the junction left unmatched. Germline assignment: CDR1 ENHRY and CDR2 SYGVKD. This CDR3 comprises 13 residues. This chain's CDR3 is CAISQGAGQPQHF. Here the CDR3 DNA reads TGTGCCATCAGCCAGGGGGCAGGTCAGCCCCAGCATTTT.

This chain joins TRBV6-5 and TRBJ1-2, with TRBD1 matching 8 bases. The CDR3 consists of 13 residues. In germline, CDR1 is MNHEY, CDR2 SVGAGI. Trimming took 4 bases from V and 3 from J; bases not matched to a gene: 1. The CDR3 sequence is CASSLDRDYGYTF. The CDR3 DNA reads as TGTGCCAGCAGTTTGGACAGGGACTATGGCTACACCTTC.

This sequence joins TRBV7-9 and TRBJ2-3; tentatively, D is TRBD2 (5 bases). The CDR3 is made up of 15 amino acids. Trimming left V 6 bases short and J 1 base short, with 14 bases between. Per germline, CDR1 SEHNR and CDR2 FQNEAQ (reference sequence). This chain's CDR3 is CASRNSGIGTDTQYF. The CDR3 DNA is TGTGCCAGCAGGAACAGCGGAATTGGCACAGATACGCAGTATTTT. The full variable domain, in which reference TRBV7-9 and TRBJ2-3 provide the parts outside the CDR3, is DTGVSQNPRHKITKRGQNVTFRCDPISEHNRLYWYRQTLGQGPEFLTYFQNEAQLEKSRLLSDRFSAERPKGSFSTLEIQRTEQGDSAMYLCASRNSGIGTDTQYFGPGTRLTVL.

The chain is built from TRBV10-3 and TRBJ1-5, with D perhaps matching TRBD1 (6 bases). The CDR3 is 14 residues long. In germline, CDR1 is ENHRY, CDR2 SYGVKD. Trimming removed 4 bases at V and 6 bases at J, with 13 bases between. DNA for the CDR3: TGTGCCATCAGTGTAGGGGGGGCAGGTCAGCCCCAGCATTTT. Amino acid sequence: CAISVGGAGQPQHF.

The genes are TRBV7-9 and TRBJ2-7; 7 bases fit TRBD1. V trimming: 5 bases; J trimming: 3 bases; junction bases outside the gene matches: 7. CDR1 is SEHNR, CDR2 FQNEAQ, per germline (reference sequence). The CDR3 extends over 14 amino acids. The DNA of the CDR3 is TGTGCCAGCAGCCCGACAGGGAAAAGCTACGAGCAGTACTTC. It specifies CASSPTGKSYEQYF.

The chain links TRBV28 to TRBJ1-6; no clear D. CDR1 is MDHEN, CDR2 SYDVKM, per germline. This CDR3 comprises 15 residues. The V end was cut by 4 bases, the J end by 5 bases, with 12 bases between. CDR3 sequence (DNA): TGTGCCAGCAGTTACAAGGGCGGGAATAATTCACCCCTCCACTTT. It translates to CASSYKGGNNSPLHF.

This clone was detected only once. The V gene is TRBV6-6, the J gene TRBJ2-1; 11 nucleotides align to TRBD2. The CDR3 is made up of 16 amino acids. V dropped 0 bases and J dropped 8; count of bases not matched to a gene: 6. The germline CDR1 and CDR2 sequences are MNHNY and SVGAGI (reference sequence). CDR3 DNA sequence: TGTGCCAGCAGTTACTCGAGCCTAGCGGGAGGTCATGAGCAGTTCTTC. Protein: CASSYSSLAGGHEQFF.

This clone was seen just once. The chain links TRBV10-2 to TRBJ1-1; TRBD1 might be the D (5 bases). V lost 6 bases, J lost 1 base, and 12 bases lay in between. This CDR3 has 14 amino acids. Germline CDR1 and CDR2: WSHSY and SAAADI. This CDR3 is CASRGDWKNTEAFF. The CDR3 coding sequence is TGCGCCAGCAGGGGGGACTGGAAGAACACTGAAGCTTTCTTT.

The chain carries TRBV18 and TRBJ2-2; D is undetermined. The V and J ends lost 5 bases and 0 bases respectively, with 7 bases between them. The V gene's germline CDR1 is KGHSH and CDR2 LQKENI. The CDR3 consists of 14 residues. The CDR3 reads CASSSYTNTGELFF. CDR3 bases: TGTGCCAGCTCATCATACACGAACACCGGGGAGCTGTTTTTT.

The rearrangement joins TRBV7-9 to TRBJ1-2; 7 positions agree with TRBD1. The junction had 4 bases not matched to a gene; V was cut back by 5 bases and J by 4 bases. CDR3 length equals 13 residues. Germline lookup yields CDR1 SEHNR and CDR2 FQNEAQ (reference sequence). The CDR3 nucleotides are TGTGCCAGCAGCAATGACAGGGTCTATGGCTACACCTTC. The encoded protein is CASSNDRVYGYTF.

The chain combines TRBV27 with TRBJ2-7; a possible D gene is TRBD2 (6 bases). CDR1 is MNHEY and CDR2 is SMNVEV in the germline V gene (reference sequence). This CDR3 is 13 amino acids long. V lost 3 bases and J 3 bases, leaving 9 bases between the germline ends. This CDR3 is CASSFPGDYEQYF. The CDR3 DNA is TGTGCCAGCAGTTTCCCGGGAGACTACGAGCAGTACTTC.

This clone was detected only a few times. The V gene is TRBV7-2, the J gene TRBJ2-7; unclear D gene. Trimming left V 5 bases short and J 6 bases short, with 17 bases between. The CDR3 runs to 14 residues. The V gene's germline CDR1 is SGHTA and CDR2 FQGNSA. The CDR3 is CASSPEVETSEQYF. The CDR3 DNA follows: TGTGCCAGCAGCCCAGAGGTAGAAACAAGCGAGCAGTACTTC.

The chain employs TRBV18 and TRBJ1-2; 7 nucleotides align to TRBD1. This CDR3 region has 13 residues. Germline V gene data show CDR1 as KGHSH and CDR2 as LQKENI. V was pared by 5 bases and J by 4 bases, with 4 bases of the junction left unmatched. The CDR3: CASSSTGIYGYTF. DNA of the CDR3: TGTGCCAGCTCATCGACAGGGATCTATGGCTACACCTTC.

Here the CDR3 DNA reads TGTGCCAGCAGCGGGAGTTGGAACGGGGAGCTGTTTTTT. Its protein is CASSGSWNGELFF. This chain links TRBV2 with TRBJ2-2; tentative D call: TRBD2 (6 bases). Trimming left V 6 bases short and J 7 bases short, with 12 bases between. Germline lookup yields CDR1 SNHLY and CDR2 FYNNEI. The CDR3 has 13 amino acids.

The V and J genes are TRBV7-9 and TRBJ1-1; TRBD1 matches 8 bases. V shed 2 bases, J shed 4 bases, and the junction held 3 bases outside the gene matches. Germline V lookup: CDR1 SEHNR, CDR2 FQNEAQ (reference sequence). CDR3 length: 14 amino acids. CDR3 amino acids: CASSLQGAVTEAFF. CDR3 in DNA: TGTGCCAGCAGCTTACAGGGGGCTGTCACTGAAGCTTTCTTT.

This rearrangement joins TRBV7-9 to TRBJ1-4; D gene unclear. Between the trimmed V and J ends, which lost 6 bases and 3 bases, there was a span of 20 bases. This CDR3 region has 17 residues. Germline V lookup: CDR1 SEHNR, CDR2 FQNEAQ (reference sequence). CDR3 DNA sequence: TGTGCCAGCAGTGAACTTGATCACCGGGGTGCTAATGAAAAACTGTTTTTT. Protein sequence: CASSELDHRGANEKLFF.

This rearrangement joins TRBV9 to TRBJ2-3; 7 nucleotides line up with TRBD1. Germline loops: CDR1 SGDLS, CDR2 YYNGEE. The CDR3 contains 16 residues. J was trimmed by 0 bases and V by 3 bases; bases with no gene match: 7. In DNA, the CDR3 is TGTGCCAGCAGCGCTCTCCGGGACAGAAGCACAGATACGCAGTATTTT. It encodes CASSALRDRSTDTQYF.

This clone was counted between two and nine times. The chain carries TRBV5-6 and TRBJ1-1; maybe TRBD1 (5 bases). Germline V gene data show CDR1 as SGHDT and CDR2 as YYEEEE. V lost 1 base, J lost 10 bases, and 11 bases lay in between. CDR3 size: 12 residues. The CDR3 sequence: CASSLTRGGAFF. The CDR3 region has the DNA TGTGCCAGCAGCTTGACACGGGGGGGAGCTTTCTTT.

The J gene is TRBJ1-6, the V gene TRBV28; 7 bases match TRBD1. The V and J ends lost 2 bases and 10 bases, in that order; junction bases with no gene match: 14. The CDR3 loop spans 17 amino acids. The germline gives CDR1 MDHEN, CDR2 SYDVKM. The CDR3 DNA is TGTGCCAGCAGTTTAGCCCCAACAGGGGTCGATAGCTCACCCCTCCACTTT. Its protein product is CASSLAPTGVDSSPLHF. The variable domain in full, completed from reference TRBV28 and TRBJ1-6, reads DVKVTQSSRYLVKRTGEKVFLECVQDMDHENMFWYRQDPGLGLRLIYFSYDVKMKEKGDIPEGYSVSREKKERFSLILESASTNQTSMYLCASSLAPTGVDSSPLHFGNGTRLTVT.

The chain recombines TRBV4-1 with TRBJ2-3, with 10 bases aligning to TRBD1. Germline CDR1 and CDR2: MGHRA and YSYEKL. V gave up 1 base and J gave up 3 bases; unmatched junction bases: 4. This CDR3 is 16 amino acids long. The chain's CDR3 is CASSQGGQGVTDTQYF. In nucleotides, the CDR3 is TGCGCCAGCAGCCAAGGTGGACAGGGGGTGACAGATACGCAGTATTTT.

The V call is TRBV28, the J call TRBJ2-2; 10 bases map to TRBD1. Trimming removed 6 bases from V and 4 bases from J; junction bases left unmatched: 5. This CDR3 region has 15 residues. Germline V gene data show CDR1 as MDHEN and CDR2 as SYDVKM. Here the CDR3 reads CASRVDRGPTGELFF. CDR3 DNA sequence: TGTGCCAGCAGAGTTGACAGGGGGCCCACCGGGGAGCTGTTTTTT.